This passage covers 13 T cell receptor beta chains from one sample sequenced in a study of CD8+ T cells in alopecia areata. Treatment specified: oral pan-JAK inhibitor, 5-10 mg twice daily. Once RNA had been extracted, it was reverse transcribed into cDNA to act as the sequencing template. The data were produced by immunoSEQ multiplex PCR, yet TCRdb's version contains in-frame clones alone and is incomplete. The top ten clones hold over 0.55% of a sample with approximately 200,000 clones, around 56% of them seen once. The sample consisted of CD4+ T cells sorted from blood, taken at week 4, from a patient treated with tofacitinib. Receptors were obtained from a human donor with alopecia areata.

V usage is TRBV6-6 and J usage is TRBJ2-3; D gene uncertain. V was clipped by 5 bases and J by 2 bases, with 8 bases between them. This CDR3 has 13 amino acids. Per the germline V gene, CDR1 is MNHNY and CDR2 is SVGAGI (reference sequence). CDR3: CASSPPHTDTQYF. CDR3 DNA: TGTGCCAGCAGTCCCCCTCACACAGATACGCAGTATTTT.

The J gene is TRBJ2-5, the V gene TRBV5-1; D remains unclear. The CDR3 consists of 13 residues. The V end lost 0 bases, the J end lost 3 bases, and 6 bases lay between the germline ends. Germline V gene sequence: CDR1 SGHRS, CDR2 YFSETQ. The DNA for the CDR3 is TGCGCCAGCAGCTTGGGGCAGAAAGAGACCCAGTACTTC. It specifies CASSLGQKETQYF.

The chain combines TRBV7-6 with TRBJ2-3; the match to TRBD2 covers 11 bases. After removal of 0 bases from V and 3 bases from J, the junction contained 2 bases not matched to a gene. This CDR3 region has 16 residues. Germline V CDR1 and CDR2: SGHVS, FNYEAQ. The CDR3 protein is CASSLAASGRTDTQYF. CDR3 DNA: TGTGCCAGCAGCTTAGCGGCTAGCGGGAGGACAGATACGCAGTATTTT.

V and J are TRBV30 and TRBJ1-2; 7 bases map to TRBD1. The CDR3 has 12 residues. V lost 1 base, J lost 7 bases, and 3 bases stayed unmatched. Germline V gives CDR1 GTSNPN, CDR2 SVGIG (reference sequence). The CDR3 coding sequence is TGTGCCTGGAGTGAGACAGGGCTTGGCTACACCTTC. Translated: CAWSETGLGYTF.

The V and J genes are TRBV29-1 and TRBJ2-5; D unresolved. The CDR3 covers 13 residues. V lost 6 bases to trimming and J lost 0 bases, with 11 bases between them. Germline CDR1 is SQVTM and CDR2 is ANQGSEA. Here the CDR3 DNA reads TGCAGCGTACGAGGAAGGGACCAAGAGACCCAGTACTTC. This translates into CSVRGRDQETQYF.

The chain employs TRBV15 and TRBJ2-5, with 7 positions matching TRBD2. This CDR3 is 16 amino acids long. The germline V gene has CDR1 LNHNV and CDR2 YYDKDF (reference sequence). The trim removed 0 bases at V and 3 bases at J, leaving 7 bases unmatched. Written as DNA, the CDR3 is TGTGCCACCAGCAGAGATTTGACGACTAGCAAAGAGACCCAGTACTTC. Amino acids: CATSRDLTTSKETQYF.

The chain combines TRBV30 with TRBJ1-5; D might be TRBD1 (5 bases). The CDR3 length is 10 residues. Deletions cut 5 bases from V and 8 bases from J, with 7 bases between. Germline CDR1 reads GTSNPN; CDR2 reads SVGIG (reference sequence). CDR3 bases: TGTGCCTGGTCGGGGGAGCCCCAGCATTTT. Amino acids: CAWSGEPQHF. Drawing the rest from reference TRBV30 and TRBJ1-5, the complete variable domain is SQTIHQWPATLVQPVGSPLSLECTVEGTSNPNLYWYRQAAGRGLQLLFYSVGIGQISSEVPQNLSASRPQDRQFILSSKKLLLSDSGFYLCAWSGEPQHFGDGTRLSIL.

The chain couples TRBV29-1 to TRBJ2-3; the match to TRBD2 covers 7 bases. The CDR3 is 16 amino acids. The germline V gene has CDR1 SQVTM and CDR2 ANQGSEA. With 7 bases clipped from V and 5 bases from J, the junction kept 18 bases outside the gene matches. Here the CDR3 DNA reads TGCAGCGGTGATGGGAGGGCGGGAGTTTGGGTAGATACGCAGTATTTT. This translates into CSGDGRAGVWVDTQYF.

V is TRBV6-5 and J is TRBJ2-2, with D tentatively TRBD2 (6 bases). Germline V gene data show CDR1 as MNHEY and CDR2 as SVGAGI. V lost 1 base and J lost 4, with 10 bases in between. The CDR3 has 15 amino acids. The CDR3 loop is CASSYFPGVTGELFF. In nucleotides, the CDR3 is TGTGCCAGCAGTTACTTCCCGGGGGTCACCGGGGAGCTGTTTTTT.

The rearrangement uses TRBV6-1 and TRBJ1-5; tentatively, D is TRBD1 (5 bases). The V end was cut by 4 bases, the J end by 7 bases, with 17 bases between. CDR1 is MNHNS and CDR2 is SASEGT in the germline V gene. The CDR3 contains 15 residues. The CDR3 region is CASSGTVRVQQPQHF. CDR3 bases: TGTGCCAGCAGTGGAACAGTCAGGGTGCAACAGCCCCAGCATTTT.

The chain recombines TRBV2 with TRBJ2-7; 9 nucleotides align to TRBD2. The CDR3 has 16 residues. V gave up 4 bases and J gave up 2 bases; unmatched junction bases: 9. The germline gives CDR1 SNHLY, CDR2 FYNNEI. CDR3 amino acids: CASSAVSGRLTYEQYF. The CDR3 DNA follows: TGTGCCAGCAGTGCCGTTAGCGGGAGATTGACCTACGAGCAGTACTTC.

The chain carries TRBV23-1 and TRBJ1-1, with 7 bases matching TRBD1. TRBV23-1 is treated as an ORF (open reading frame) with a function not yet certain. Losses at the gene ends were 6 bases for V and 8 bases for J; bases not matched to a gene: 9. The CDR3 consists of 13 residues. The CDR3 nucleotides read TGCGCCAGCAGGCAACAGGGGCGGTGGGAAGCTTTCTTT. This sequence encodes CASRQQGRWEAFF.

The gene calls are TRBV15 and TRBJ2-7, with 9 bases identical to TRBD1. This CDR3 has 13 residues. Germline V gives CDR1 LNHNV, CDR2 YYDKDF (reference sequence). Trimming cost V 5 bases and J 3 bases; bases outside gene matches: 2. CDR3 in amino acids: CATSPDRGYEQYF. The CDR3 region has the DNA TGTGCCACCAGCCCGGACAGGGGCTACGAGCAGTACTTC.